This T cell receptor (beta chain) comes out of a study of blood T cell repertoires in COVID-19. Overall study: The origin of the acute and convalescent COVID-19 samples was the United States, Italy and Spain. From T cells, B-cell-depleted T cells, or PBMCs came the material, which was cDNA or gDNA.

Trimming pared 1 base from V and 5 bases from J, leaving 14 bases between. The V gene's germline CDR1 is SEHNR and CDR2 FQNEAQ (reference sequence). This CDR3 comprises 15 residues. Participant ages covered roughly 18 to 89 years across 20 to 25 US areas. Cohort allocation depended upon clinical history that participants reported. Only in-frame clones appear in the TCRdb table, and some are missing; sequencing was by immunoSEQ multiplex PCR. The top ten clones hold around 5.5% of a sample with about 190,000 clones, approximately 82% of them seen once. Sequencing was carried out using PBMCs or T cells enriched from blood (not recorded which). The chain couples TRBV7-9 to TRBJ1-2; D is uncertain. The TCR comes from a woman aged 55-69 years with acute COVID-19. In DNA, the CDR3 is TGTGCCAGCAGCTTAGGGCCCACCTCTCCTTATGGCTACACCTTC. Its protein product is CASSLGPTSPYGYTF.